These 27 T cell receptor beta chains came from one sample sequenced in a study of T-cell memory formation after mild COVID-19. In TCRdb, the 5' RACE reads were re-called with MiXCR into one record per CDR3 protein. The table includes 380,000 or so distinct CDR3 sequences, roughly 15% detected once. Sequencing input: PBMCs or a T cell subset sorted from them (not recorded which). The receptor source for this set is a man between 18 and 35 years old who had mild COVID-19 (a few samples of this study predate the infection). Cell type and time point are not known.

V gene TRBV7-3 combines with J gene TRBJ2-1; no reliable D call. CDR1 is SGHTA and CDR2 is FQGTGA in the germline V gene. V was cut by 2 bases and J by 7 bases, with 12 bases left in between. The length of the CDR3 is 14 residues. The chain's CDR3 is CASSLDRWQNEQFF. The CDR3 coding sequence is TGTGCCAGCAGCTTAGATCGGTGGCAAAATGAGCAGTTCTTC.

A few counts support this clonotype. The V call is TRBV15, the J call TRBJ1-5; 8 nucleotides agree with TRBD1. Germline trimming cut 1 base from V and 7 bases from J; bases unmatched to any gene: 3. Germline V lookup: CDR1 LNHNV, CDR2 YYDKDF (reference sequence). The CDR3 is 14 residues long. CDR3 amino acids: CATSRAGGSQPQHF. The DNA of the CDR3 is TGTGCCACCAGCAGAGCAGGGGGCAGCCAGCCCCAGCATTTT.

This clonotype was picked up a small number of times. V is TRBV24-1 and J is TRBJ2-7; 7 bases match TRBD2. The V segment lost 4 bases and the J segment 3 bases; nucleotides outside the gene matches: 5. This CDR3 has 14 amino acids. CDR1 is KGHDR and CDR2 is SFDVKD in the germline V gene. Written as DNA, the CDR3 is TGTGCCACCAGTGAATACGGACTAGACTACGAGCAGTACTTC. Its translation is CATSEYGLDYEQYF.

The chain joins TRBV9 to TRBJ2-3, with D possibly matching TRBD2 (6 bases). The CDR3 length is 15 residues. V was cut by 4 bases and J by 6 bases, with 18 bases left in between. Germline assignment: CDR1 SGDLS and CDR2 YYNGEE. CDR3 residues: CASSPTSGWADTQYF. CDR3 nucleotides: TGTGCCAGCAGCCCTACGAGCGGGTGGGCGGATACGCAGTATTTT.

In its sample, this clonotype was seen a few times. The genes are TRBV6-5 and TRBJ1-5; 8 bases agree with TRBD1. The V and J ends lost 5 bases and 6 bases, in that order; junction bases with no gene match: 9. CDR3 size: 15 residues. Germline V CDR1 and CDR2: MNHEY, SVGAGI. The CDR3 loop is CASSTTGQGGQPQHF. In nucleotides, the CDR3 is TGTGCCAGCAGTACAACTGGACAGGGTGGTCAGCCCCAGCATTTT.

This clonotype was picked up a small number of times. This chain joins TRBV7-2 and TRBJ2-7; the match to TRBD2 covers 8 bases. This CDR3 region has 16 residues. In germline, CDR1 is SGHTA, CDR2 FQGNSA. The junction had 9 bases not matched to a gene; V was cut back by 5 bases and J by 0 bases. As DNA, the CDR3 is TGTGCCAGCAGCACCCGCCAGAGCGGGGGCTCCTACGAGCAGTACTTC. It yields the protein CASSTRQSGGSYEQYF.

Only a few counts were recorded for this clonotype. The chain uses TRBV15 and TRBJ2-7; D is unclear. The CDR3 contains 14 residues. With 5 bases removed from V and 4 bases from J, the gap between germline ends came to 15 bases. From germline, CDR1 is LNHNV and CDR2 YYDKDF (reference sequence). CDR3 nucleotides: TGTGCCACCAGCCTAGGACGGAATGATTACGAGCAGTACTTC. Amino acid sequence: CATSLGRNDYEQYF.

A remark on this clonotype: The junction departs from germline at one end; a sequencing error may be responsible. The CDR3 loop reads CASSPSSGDGTQYF. For the CDR3, the DNA is TGTGCTAGCAGCCCCTCTAGCGGGGACGGGACCCAGTACTTC. V is TRBV7-7 and J is TRBJ2-5, with 9 bases that match TRBD2. Germline CDR1 reads SSHAT; CDR2 reads FNYEAQ (reference sequence). The CDR3 has 14 residues.

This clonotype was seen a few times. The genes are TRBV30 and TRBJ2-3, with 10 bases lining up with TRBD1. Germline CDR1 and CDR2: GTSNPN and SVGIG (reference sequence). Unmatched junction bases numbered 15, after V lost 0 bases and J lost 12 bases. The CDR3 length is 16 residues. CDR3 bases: TGTGCCTGGAGTGTACAGGGACAGGGGAGGTTCGGAATCCAGTATTTT. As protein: CAWSVQGQGRFGIQYF.

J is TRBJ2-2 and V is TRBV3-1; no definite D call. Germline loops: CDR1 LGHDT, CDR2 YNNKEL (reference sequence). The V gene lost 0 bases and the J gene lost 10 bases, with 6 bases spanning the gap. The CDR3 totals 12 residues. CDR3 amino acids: CASSQEWLELFF. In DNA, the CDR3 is TGTGCCAGCAGCCAAGAATGGCTGGAGCTGTTTTTT.

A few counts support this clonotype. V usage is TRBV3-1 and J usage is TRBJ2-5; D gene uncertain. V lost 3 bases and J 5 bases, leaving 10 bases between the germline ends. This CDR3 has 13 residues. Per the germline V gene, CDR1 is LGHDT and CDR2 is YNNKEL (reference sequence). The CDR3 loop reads CASSHHSSETQYF. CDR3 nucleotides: TGTGCCAGCAGCCATCATAGCAGCGAGACCCAGTACTTC.

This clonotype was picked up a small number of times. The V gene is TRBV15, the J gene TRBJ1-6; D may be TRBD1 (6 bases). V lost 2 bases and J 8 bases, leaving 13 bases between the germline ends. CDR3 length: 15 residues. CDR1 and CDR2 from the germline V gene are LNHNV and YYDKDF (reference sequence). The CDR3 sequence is CATSRSPAGDSPLHF. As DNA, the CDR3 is TGTGCCACCAGCAGATCCCCCGCAGGGGATTCACCCCTCCACTTT.

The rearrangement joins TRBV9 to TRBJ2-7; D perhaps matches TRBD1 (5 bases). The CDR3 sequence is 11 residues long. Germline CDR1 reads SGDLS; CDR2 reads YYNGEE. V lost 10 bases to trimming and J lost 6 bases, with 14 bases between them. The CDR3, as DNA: TGTGCCCCTGGGGCAACCTCCGAGCAGTACGTC. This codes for CAPGATSEQYV.

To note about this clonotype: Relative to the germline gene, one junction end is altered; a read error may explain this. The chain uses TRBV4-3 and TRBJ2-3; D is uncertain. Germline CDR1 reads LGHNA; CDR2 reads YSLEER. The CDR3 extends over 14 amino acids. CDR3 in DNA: TGCGTCAGCAGCCAAGATAGAGGCACAGATACGCAGTATTTT. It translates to CVSSQDRGTDTQYF.

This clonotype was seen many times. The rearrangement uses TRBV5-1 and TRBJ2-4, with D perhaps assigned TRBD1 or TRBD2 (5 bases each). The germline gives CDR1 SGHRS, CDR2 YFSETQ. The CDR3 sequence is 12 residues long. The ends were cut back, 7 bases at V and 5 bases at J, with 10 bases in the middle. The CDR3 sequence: CASRDGENIQYF. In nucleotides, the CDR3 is TGCGCCAGCCGGGACGGAGAAAACATTCAGTACTTC.

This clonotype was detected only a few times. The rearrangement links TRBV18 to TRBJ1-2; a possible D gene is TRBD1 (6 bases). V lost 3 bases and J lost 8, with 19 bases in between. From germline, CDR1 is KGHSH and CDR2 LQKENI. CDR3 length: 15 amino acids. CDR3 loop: CASSPTFRGGSGYTF. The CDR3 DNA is TGTGCCAGCTCACCTACTTTCAGGGGTGGGAGCGGCTACACCTTC.

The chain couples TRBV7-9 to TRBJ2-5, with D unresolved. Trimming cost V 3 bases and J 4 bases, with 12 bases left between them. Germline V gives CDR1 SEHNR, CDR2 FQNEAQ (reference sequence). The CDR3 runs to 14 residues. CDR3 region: CASSFKRVVETQYF. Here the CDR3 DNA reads TGTGCCAGCAGCTTTAAAAGAGTCGTAGAGACCCAGTACTTC.

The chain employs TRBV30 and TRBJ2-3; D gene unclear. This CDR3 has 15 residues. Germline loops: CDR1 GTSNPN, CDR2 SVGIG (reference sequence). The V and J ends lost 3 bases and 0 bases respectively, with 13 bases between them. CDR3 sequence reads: CAWSTSRASTDTQYF. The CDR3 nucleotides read TGTGCCTGGAGCACTTCCCGGGCTAGCACAGATACGCAGTATTTT.

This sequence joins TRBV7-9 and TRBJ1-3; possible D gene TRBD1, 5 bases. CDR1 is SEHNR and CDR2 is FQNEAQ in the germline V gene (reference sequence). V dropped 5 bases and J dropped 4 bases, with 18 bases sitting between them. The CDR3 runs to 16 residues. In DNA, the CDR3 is TGTGCCAGCAGCCCCCGTTTGGCAGGGCACGGAAACACCATATATTTT. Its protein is CASSPRLAGHGNTIYF.

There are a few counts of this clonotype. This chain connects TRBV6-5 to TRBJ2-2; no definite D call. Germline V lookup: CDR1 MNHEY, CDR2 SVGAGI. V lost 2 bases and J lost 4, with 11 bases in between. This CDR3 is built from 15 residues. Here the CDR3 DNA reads TGTGCCAGCAGTTACGGGTCAGGTCCCACCGGGGAGCTGTTTTTT. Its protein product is CASSYGSGPTGELFF.

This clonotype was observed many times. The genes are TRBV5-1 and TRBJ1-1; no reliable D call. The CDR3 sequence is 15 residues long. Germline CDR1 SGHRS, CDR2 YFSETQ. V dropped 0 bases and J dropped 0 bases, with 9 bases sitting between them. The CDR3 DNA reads TGCGCCAGCAGCTTGGGAACCACAGTGAACACTGAAGCTTTCTTT. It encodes CASSLGTTVNTEAFF.

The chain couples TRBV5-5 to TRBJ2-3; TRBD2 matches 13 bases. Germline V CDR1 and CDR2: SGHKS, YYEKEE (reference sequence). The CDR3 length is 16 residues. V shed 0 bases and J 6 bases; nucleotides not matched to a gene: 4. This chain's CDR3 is CASSLGTSGGIDTQYF. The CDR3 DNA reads TGTGCCAGCAGCTTGGGGACTAGCGGGGGTATCGATACGCAGTATTTT.

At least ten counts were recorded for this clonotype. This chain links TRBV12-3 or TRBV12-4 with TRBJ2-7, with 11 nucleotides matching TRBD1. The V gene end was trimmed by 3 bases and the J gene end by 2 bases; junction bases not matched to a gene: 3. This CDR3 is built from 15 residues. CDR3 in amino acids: CASSLGQGVTYEQYF. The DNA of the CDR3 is TGTGCCAGCAGTTTGGGACAGGGGGTCACCTACGAGCAGTACTTC.

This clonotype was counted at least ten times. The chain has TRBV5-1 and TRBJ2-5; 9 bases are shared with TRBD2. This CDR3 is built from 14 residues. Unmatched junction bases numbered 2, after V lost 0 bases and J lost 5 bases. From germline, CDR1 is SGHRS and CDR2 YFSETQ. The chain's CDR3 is CASSLASGDETQYF. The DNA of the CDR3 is TGCGCCAGCAGCTTGGCTAGCGGGGATGAGACCCAGTACTTC.

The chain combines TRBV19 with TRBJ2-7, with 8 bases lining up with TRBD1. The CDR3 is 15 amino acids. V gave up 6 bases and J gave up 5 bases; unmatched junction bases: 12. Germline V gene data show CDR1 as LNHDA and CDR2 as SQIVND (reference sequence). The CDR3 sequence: CASRPIGQGRNEQYF. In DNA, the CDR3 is TGTGCCAGTAGGCCGATTGGACAGGGAAGAAACGAGCAGTACTTC.

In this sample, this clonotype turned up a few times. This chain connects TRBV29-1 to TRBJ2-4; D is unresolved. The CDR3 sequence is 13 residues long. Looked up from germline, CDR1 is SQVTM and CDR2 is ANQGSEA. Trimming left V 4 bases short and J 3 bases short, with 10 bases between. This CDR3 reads CSVGGGFKNIQYF. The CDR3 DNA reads TGCAGCGTTGGGGGTGGATTCAAAAACATTCAGTACTTC.

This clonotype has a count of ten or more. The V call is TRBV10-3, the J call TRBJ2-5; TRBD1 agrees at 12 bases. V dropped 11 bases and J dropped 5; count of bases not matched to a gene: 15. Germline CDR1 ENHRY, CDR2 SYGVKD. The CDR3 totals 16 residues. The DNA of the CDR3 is TGTGCCCCCCGGGCCGGGACAGGGGGCAACGGGGAGACCCAGTACTTC. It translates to CAPRAGTGGNGETQYF.